This T cell receptor (beta chain) comes out of a study of T-cell reconstitution after alpha-beta-depleted transplantation in children. Study results and caveats: Among T cells one year after transplant, newly produced cells accounted for most counts and diversity. As was reported, about two months after transplant, alpha-beta T cells came from several hundred expanded graft clones.

This sample's TCRbeta library carried unique molecular identifier barcodes. TCRdb fed the PCR reads into MiXCR, producing one record per CDR3 protein. The sample lists fewer than 150,000 distinct CDR3 sequences, 23% seen once, with about 10% in the top ten. Notes on this clonotype: Its specificity is not known.

Germline V CDR1 and CDR2: SGHKS, YYEKEE (reference sequence). Trimming took 0 bases from V and 7 from J, leaving 11 bases between them. The CDR3 has 13 residues. The clonotype originates from a male patient between 2 and 15 years old who had a stem cell transplant for chronic granulomatous disease, so the T cells may come from the graft donor. Sequencing was performed on PBMCs, mostly from graft donor cells, taken 180 days after TCRalphabeta/CD19-depleted stem cell transplant. The chain employs TRBV5-5 and TRBJ2-7, with TRBD1 as a possible D gene (5 bases). CDR3 loop: CASSLAARVEQYF. The CDR3 DNA reads as TGTGCCAGCAGCTTGGCGGCCAGGGTTGAGCAGTACTTC.